These 9 T cell receptor beta chains originate from one sample sequenced in a study of immune heterogeneity within non-small cell lung tumors (dated by TCRdb to between 2018 and 2020). For the TCR template, genomic DNA was extracted from bulk tumor tissue, and roughly 600 ng of gDNA was amplified for each sample. Multiple biopsies per primary tumor were taken during surgery, spaced as far apart as possible within the tumor mass. Patients in the study cohort, which was described as untreated, were newly diagnosed NSCLC cases going through curative surgery. Sequencing took place on a HiSeq X Ten. The TCR beta CDR3 region was amplified with a multiplex PCR system whose first round ran for around 11 cycles using 32 V-gene forward primers and 13 J-gene reverse primers. The public reads were reprocessed in TCRdb via fastp at Q25 and MiXCR, keeping in-frame beta chains. One record per CDR3 amino acid sequence lists the most common genes and DNA. A total of 9,000 to 13,000 distinct CDR3 sequences appear in this sample, approximately 29% of them only once. The ten largest clones capture roughly a fifth of the sample.

Sample: lung tumor tissue. The source of these receptors is a woman aged 50 to 60 with non-small cell lung cancer.

This clonotype has ten or more counts. This chain links TRBV15 with TRBJ2-7; possibly TRBD1 for D (6 bases). V lost 1 base, J lost 7 bases, and 11 bases lay in between. The CDR3 consists of 13 residues. Germline CDR1 reads LNHNV; CDR2 reads YYDKDF (reference sequence). This CDR3 reads CATSRVAGEEQYF. The CDR3 region has the DNA TGTGCCACCAGCAGAGTTGCAGGGGAGGAGCAGTACTTC.

This clonotype was observed a handful of times. A much bigger clone sits one base away, suggesting this may be a read error. V usage is TRBV24-1 and J usage is TRBJ1-2; 7 nucleotides align to TRBD1. The length of the CDR3 is 15 residues. Per the germline V gene, CDR1 is KGHDR and CDR2 is SFDVKD. CDR3 bases: TGTGCCACCAGTGACTCAACAGGGGTCCAGTATGGCCACACCTTC. As protein: CATSDSTGVQYGHTF.

This clonotype has only a few counts. V gene TRBV6-1 combines with J gene TRBJ2-1; D is possibly TRBD1 (5 bases). This CDR3 is 13 amino acids long. Per germline, CDR1 MNHNS and CDR2 SASEGT. Trimming cost V 10 bases and J 0 bases, with 10 bases left between them. In DNA form, the CDR3 reads TGTGCCACCCGGACACTCTCCTACAATGAGCAGTTCTTC. Protein sequence: CATRTLSYNEQFF.

The table lists this clonotype with many counts. This chain links TRBV6-2 or TRBV6-3 with TRBJ2-3; 8 positions agree with TRBD2. Germline CDR1 is MNHEY and CDR2 is SVGEGT. Trimming removed 0 bases from V and 1 base from J; junction bases left unmatched: 3. The CDR3 has 16 residues. The CDR3 is CASSYSRRGGTDTQYF. The DNA for the CDR3 is TGTGCCAGCAGTTACTCGAGGCGGGGGGGCACAGATACGCAGTATTTT.

As for this clonotype: A much more abundant neighbour one base away suggests this may be a read error. The V and J genes are TRBV20-1 and TRBJ2-2; D is possibly TRBD2 (5 bases). The germline CDR1 and CDR2 sequences are DFQATT and SNEGSKA (reference sequence). This CDR3 comprises 13 residues. The DNA of the CDR3 is TGCAGTGCGCGGACGGGAAACACCGTGGAGCTGTTTTTT. This sequence encodes CSARTGNTVELFF.

Comments on this clonotype: Relative to the germline gene, one junction end is altered; a read error may explain this. The CDR3 DNA is TGTAGTGCTAGCCGACAGGGGGCGAACACCGGGGAGCTGTTTTTT. It is translated as CSASRQGANTGELFF. The rearrangement uses TRBV20-1 and TRBJ2-2; TRBD1 aligns across 9 bases. Germline V CDR1 and CDR2: DFQATT, SNEGSKA (reference sequence). The CDR3 is made up of 15 amino acids.

This clonotype came up a few times. This chain links TRBV6-6 with TRBJ2-7; D not resolved. In germline, CDR1 is MNHNY, CDR2 SVGAGI (reference sequence). The CDR3 contains 12 residues. The ends were cut back, 1 base at V and 4 bases at J, with 5 bases in the middle. The CDR3 DNA reads as TGTGCCAGCAGTTACTTAGCTTACGAGCAGTACTTC. This sequence encodes CASSYLAYEQYF.

Ten or more counts support this clonotype. The rearrangement links TRBV11-2 to TRBJ2-5; 7 nucleotides match TRBD1. The CDR3 runs to 14 residues. CDR1 is SGHAT and CDR2 is FQNNGV in the germline V gene. The ends lost 5 bases at V and 5 bases at J; junction bases unmatched: 8. CDR3 sequence: CASSTVTGTETQYF. The CDR3 DNA is TGTGCCAGCAGCACTGTGACAGGGACGGAGACCCAGTACTTC.

The gene calls are TRBV5-4 and TRBJ2-7, with TRBD2 matching over 7 bases. Germline V gene sequence: CDR1 SGHNT, CDR2 YYREEE (reference sequence). This CDR3 has 15 amino acids. Trimming cost V 4 bases and J 0 bases; bases outside gene matches: 7. The CDR3 DNA reads TGTGCCAGCAGCCCGTGGGGAGGGAGCTCCTACGAGCAGTACTTC. Amino acids: CASSPWGGSSYEQYF.